Below are 8 T cell receptor beta chains sequenced from a single sample in a study of cytomegalovirus exposure and HLA in healthy donors. This PCR relied on a set of 60 Vbeta primers and 13 Jbeta primers. The method was immunoSEQ multiplex PCR; TCRdb's version includes in-frame clones alone and lacks a portion of them. Altogether 100,000 to 150,000 clones are present, more than 70% being singletons, with the ten largest covering about 16%. The specimen sequenced was PBMCs. These receptors were taken from a man aged 45-60 years in good health and CMV-seropositive.

This chain links TRBV7-9 with TRBJ2-4, with TRBD1 matching over 7 bases. V dropped 0 bases and J dropped 8; count of bases not matched to a gene: 10. Germline CDR1 and CDR2: SEHNR and FQNEAQ (reference sequence). This CDR3 comprises 16 residues. CDR3 amino acids: CASSLAFRGQVDIQYF. The CDR3 DNA reads as TGTGCCAGCAGCTTAGCGTTTAGGGGGCAGGTGGACATTCAGTACTTC.

The chain recombines TRBV20-1 with TRBJ1-1; D perhaps matches TRBD1 (6 bases). The V and J ends lost 3 bases and 10 bases respectively, with 12 bases between them. Per the germline V gene, CDR1 is DFQATT and CDR2 is SNEGSKA (reference sequence). The CDR3 covers 11 residues. CDR3 loop: CSARDSKGAFF. The CDR3 region has the DNA TGCAGTGCTAGGGACAGTAAGGGAGCTTTCTTT.

The chain recombines TRBV6-1 with TRBJ1-4; 8 bases are a match to TRBD1. The V gene's germline CDR1 is MNHNS and CDR2 SASEGT. The CDR3 covers 13 residues. The V gene end was trimmed by 6 bases and the J gene end by 4 bases; junction bases not matched to a gene: 1. The CDR3 region is CASRQGVNEKLFF. In DNA, the CDR3 is TGTGCCAGCAGACAGGGGGTTAATGAAAAACTGTTTTTT.

The CDR3 DNA reads as TGTGCCAGCGGCGGGGAGGGGGAAAACCAAGAGACCCAGTACTTC. Its protein product is CASGGEGENQETQYF. The chain couples TRBV2 to TRBJ2-5; the D gene is possibly TRBD2 (7 bases). Germline V gene sequence: CDR1 SNHLY, CDR2 FYNNEI. CDR3 length equals 15 residues. V was pared by 8 bases and J by 0 bases, with 16 bases between.

The chain joins TRBV4-3 to TRBJ1-2; D ambiguous. V was clipped by 4 bases and J by 0 bases, with 12 bases between them. Per the germline V gene, CDR1 is LGHNA and CDR2 is YSLEER. This CDR3 contains 15 residues. This CDR3 reads CASSPARRSNYGYTF. As DNA, the CDR3 is TGCGCCAGCAGCCCCGCTAGGAGGTCTAACTATGGCTACACCTTC.

J is TRBJ1-1 and V is TRBV28; TRBD1 matches 8 bases. The CDR3 contains 14 residues. The germline V gene has CDR1 MDHEN and CDR2 SYDVKM. After removal of 5 bases from V and 9 bases from J, the junction contained 11 bases not matched to a gene. The CDR3 DNA sequence: TGTGCCAGCAGTACTTTGGACAGGGTAGGCAAAGCTTTCTTT. This encodes CASSTLDRVGKAFF.

The chain recombines TRBV4-2 with TRBJ2-7; D might be TRBD2 (5 bases). The V gene lost 0 bases and the J gene lost 2 bases, with 14 bases spanning the gap. The CDR3 loop spans 16 amino acids. Germline V CDR1 and CDR2: LGHNA, YNFKEQ. The CDR3 reads CASSQDWSRATYEQYF. The CDR3 nucleotides read TGTGCCAGCAGCCAAGATTGGTCGCGGGCGACCTACGAGCAGTACTTC.

The V call is TRBV5-1, the J call TRBJ1-1; a possible D gene is TRBD1 (5 bases). This CDR3 comprises 13 residues. The V and J ends lost 7 bases and 3 bases respectively, with 13 bases between them. Germline CDR1 is SGHRS and CDR2 is YFSETQ. CDR3 coding DNA: TGCGCCAGCGGGGGGGGTGGCTACACTGAAGCTTTCTTT. Translation: CASGGGGYTEAFF.